This entry concerns a single T cell receptor beta chain. The data belong to a study of T cell clusters in autoimmune cytopenias. One tube held mixed TRB-A and TRB-B primer pools for touch-down PCR. TCRdb re-called the multiplex PCR reads and catalogs CDR3 proteins one per entry, DNA excluded. The sample table includes around 12,000 distinct CDR3 sequences. The CDR3 runs 14 residues. Germline V gene lookup returns CDR1 SQVTM and CDR2 ANQGSEA. Roughly 38,000 genome equivalents of blood DNA were amplified for TRB. The source material was peripheral blood. This sequence was found in a human donor with an autoimmune cytopenia or autoimmune hepatitis (not recorded which). V is TRBV29-1 and J is TRBJ2-5; TCRdb outputs TRBD1, but without DNA this stays unchecked. CDR3 protein: CSVETGTGGETQYF.